These 9 T cell receptor beta chains came from one sample sequenced in a study of CD8 T cells in ankylosing spondylitis (dated 2017 in TCRdb). What the work shows at the level of the full study, not this receptor alone: A TCR beta motif made up of several highly homologous amino acid variants appeared to be characteristic of blood from ankylosing spondylitis patients.

The library was obtained by 5' RACE. Reads for this sample came from an Illumina HiSeq 2500. TCRdb itself trimmed the public reads at Q25 with fastp, ran MiXCR and retained productive beta chains. Rows merge per CDR3 protein into single entries with the most common DNA and genes. Within this sample are some 800,000 distinct CDR3 sequences, with about 10% of them counted one time only. The ten largest clonotypes hold approximately 0.5% of the sample. What these receptors recognize is not known. The sample comprised blood, either unsorted or a sorted T cell fraction (not recorded which). These receptors were obtained from a male donor with ankylosing spondylitis.

This clonotype was observed a handful of times. The chain recombines TRBV20-1 with TRBJ2-5, with TRBD1 identical over 9 bases. The length of the CDR3 is 12 residues. The V gene's germline CDR1 is DFQATT and CDR2 SNEGSKA (reference sequence). With V trimmed by 7 bases and J by 4 bases, 4 bases remained unmatched. The CDR3 spells CSGDRVGETQYF. As DNA, the CDR3 is TGCAGTGGGGACAGGGTCGGAGAGACCCAGTACTTC.

In its sample, this clonotype was seen a few times. The chain links TRBV5-5 to TRBJ1-1; D unresolved. This CDR3 is 15 amino acids long. Germline V gene sequence: CDR1 SGHKS, CDR2 YYEKEE (reference sequence). Trimming cost V 0 bases and J 9 bases, with 18 bases left between them. The CDR3 loop is CASSLEARKFLKAFF. In nucleotides, the CDR3 is TGTGCCAGCAGCTTGGAGGCCAGGAAATTCCTAAAAGCTTTCTTT.

This clonotype appeared a few times. The chain links TRBV7-6 to TRBJ2-3; D may be TRBD1 (6 bases). The germline V gene has CDR1 SGHVS and CDR2 FNYEAQ. This CDR3 spans 16 amino acids. Between the trimmed V and J ends, which lost 0 bases and 2 bases, there was a span of 12 bases. The chain's CDR3 is CASSLAIRGHTDTQYF. The CDR3 coding sequence is TGTGCCAGCAGCTTAGCCATTCGGGGACACACAGATACGCAGTATTTT.

DNA of the CDR3: TGTGCCACCGAGGACCCCCGGACGAACTATGGCTACACCTTC. This gives the protein CATEDPRTNYGYTF. This chain joins TRBV15 and TRBJ1-2; D is undetermined. Germline V gene lookup returns CDR1 LNHNV and CDR2 YYDKDF (reference sequence). The V and J ends lost 8 bases and 2 bases respectively, with 15 bases between them. The CDR3 runs 14 residues.

The sample holds many counts of this clonotype. The V gene is TRBV29-1, the J gene TRBJ1-1; D is uncertain. CDR3 length equals 14 residues. The germline gives CDR1 SQVTM, CDR2 ANQGSEA. Trimming took off 4 bases at V and 6 bases at J, with 18 bases between the two ends. In DNA, the CDR3 is TGCAGCGTTGTATGGTTTGTGTCAGGCTCTGAAGCTTTCTTT. Amino acids: CSVVWFVSGSEAFF.

The V gene is TRBV20-1, the J gene TRBJ1-1; D not certain. The CDR3 has 14 residues. The ends were cut back, 2 bases at V and 0 bases at J, with 10 bases in the middle. CDR1 is DFQATT, CDR2 SNEGSKA, per germline (reference sequence). Here the CDR3 DNA reads TGCAGTGCTAGAAATCTCTGGATGAACACTGAAGCTTTCTTT. Translated, it gives CSARNLWMNTEAFF.

V gene TRBV6-1 combines with J gene TRBJ2-1; TRBD1 agrees at 7 bases. The V gene's germline CDR1 is MNHNS and CDR2 SASEGT. This CDR3 comprises 14 residues. V dropped 10 bases and J dropped 3; count of bases not matched to a gene: 9. The CDR3 spells CANRQDRVYNEQFF. CDR3 in DNA: TGTGCCAACCGTCAAGACAGGGTCTACAATGAGCAGTTCTTC.

This sequence joins TRBV15 and TRBJ2-2, with unresolved D. The CDR3 spans 15 residues. Between the trimmed V and J ends, which lost 0 bases and 8 bases, there was a span of 13 bases. Germline-derived CDR1 and CDR2 are LNHNV and YYDKDF (reference sequence). The chain's CDR3 is CATSRDRHSRGELFF. The CDR3 DNA sequence: TGTGCCACCAGCAGAGATCGGCACAGCAGAGGGGAGCTGTTTTTT.

The rearrangement links TRBV10-3 to TRBJ1-1; 7 positions agree with TRBD1. Germline V gene data show CDR1 as ENHRY and CDR2 as SYGVKD. The CDR3 consists of 14 residues. The V and J ends lost 6 bases and 4 bases, in that order; junction bases with no gene match: 8. The CDR3 sequence: CAIRRQGGSTEAFF. The CDR3 DNA reads as TGTGCCATCAGAAGACAGGGCGGCAGCACTGAAGCTTTCTTT.